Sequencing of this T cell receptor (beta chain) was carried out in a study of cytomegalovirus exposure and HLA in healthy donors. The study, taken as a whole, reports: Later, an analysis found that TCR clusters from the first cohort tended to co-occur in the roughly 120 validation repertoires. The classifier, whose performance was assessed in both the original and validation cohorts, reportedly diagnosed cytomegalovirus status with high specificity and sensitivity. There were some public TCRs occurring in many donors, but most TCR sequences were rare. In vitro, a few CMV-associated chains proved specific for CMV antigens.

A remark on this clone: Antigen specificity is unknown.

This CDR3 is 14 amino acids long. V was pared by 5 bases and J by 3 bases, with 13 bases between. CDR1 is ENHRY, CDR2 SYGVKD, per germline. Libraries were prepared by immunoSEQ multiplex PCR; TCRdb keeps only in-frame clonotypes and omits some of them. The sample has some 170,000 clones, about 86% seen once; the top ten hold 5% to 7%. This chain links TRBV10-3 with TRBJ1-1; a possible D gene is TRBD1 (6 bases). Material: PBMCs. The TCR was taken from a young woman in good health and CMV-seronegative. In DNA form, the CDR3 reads TGTGCCATCAGTCTTAAGCCAGGGGACACTGAAGCTTTCTTT. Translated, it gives CAISLKPGDTEAFF.